This T cell receptor beta chain was retrieved from a study of patients and donors after allogeneic stem cell transplantation. This clonotype was observed a handful of times. TCRdb reanalysed the RT-PCR reads using MiXCR and keeps one entry per CDR3 protein. This sample has 400,000 to 500,000 distinct CDR3 sequences, with more than 15% found just once. This receptor was obtained from a human donor who was either an allogeneic HSCT recipient or a stem cell or donor lymphocyte infusion donor (not recorded which). It is not recorded whose cells these are; they may come from a transplant donor. The sequencing sample was made of blood, either unsorted or a sorted T cell fraction (not recorded which).

The CDR3 protein is CATRWTRGNEQFF. The CDR3, as DNA: TGTGCCACCCGGTGGACTAGGGGTAATGAGCAGTTCTTC. The chain combines TRBV6-1 with TRBJ2-1; 7 bases align to TRBD2. Trimming at V came to 10 bases and at J to 7 bases, leaving 10 bases not matched to a gene. This CDR3 contains 13 residues. The germline V gene has CDR1 MNHNS and CDR2 SASEGT.